A selection of T cell receptor beta chains follows, all from one sample in a study of blood T cells in healthy people across ages. Each CDR3 protein is one row after TCRdb ran MiXCR on the 5' RACE reads. The sample holds about 640,000 distinct CDR3 sequences, 58% seen once. Input material: blood. These receptors all come from a man aged 55 to 70 in good health. CDR3s include the opening cysteine and the closing phenylalanine or tryptophan. The D gene is left open where the match is weak. The size of a clone is reported for some rows only, either as once, few or many, or as a class for expanded clones.

cdr3_length,v_call,clone_size,j_call,d_call,cdr3_nt,cdr3_aa
14,TRBV12-3/TRBV12-4,NA,TRBJ1-5,NA,TGTGCCAGCACCGTAGGAAGTGATAATCGGGCCCAGCATTTT,CASTVGSDNRAQHF
15,TRBV11-2,NA,TRBJ2-4,TRBD1,TGTGCCAGCAGCTCAGGGGGACAGACCAAAAACATTCAGTACTTC,CASSSGGQTKNIQYF
18,TRBV5-1,NA,TRBJ2-2,TRBD2,TGCGCCAGCAGCTTGGTTGGACTAGCGGGGGGAAGGACCGGGGAGCTGTTTTTT,CASSLVGLAGGRTGELFF
16,TRBV6-5,NA,TRBJ2-5,NA,TGTGCCAGCAGTTACCGGTGGCCCGGGAGCCAAGAGACCCAGTACTTC,CASSYRWPGSQETQYF
16,TRBV5-6,NA,TRBJ1-2,TRBD1,TGTGCCAGCAGCTTGGCGGCGACAGGGGGCTTAGAAGGCTACACCTTC,CASSLAATGGLEGYTF
14,TRBV20-1,NA,TRBJ2-5,TRBD2,TGCAGTGCTAGAAATAGCGGGGGTAAAGAGACCCAGTACTTC,CSARNSGGKETQYF
15,TRBV21-1,NA,TRBJ2-7,NA,TGTGCCAGCAGCAAAACTAGCGGCGGGCCCTACGAGCAGTACTTC,CASSKTSGGPYEQYF
16,TRBV4-2,NA,TRBJ2-1,TRBD2,TGTGCCGGCAGCCACCGGACTAGCGGGGGGGATGGTGAGCAGTTCTTC,CAGSHRTSGGDGEQFF
16,TRBV6-7,NA,TRBJ2-5,NA,TGTGCCAGCAGTTCCAGGAAGTGGACAGTTTCAGAGACCCAGTACTTC,CASSSRKWTVSETQYF
15,TRBV7-8,NA,TRBJ2-3,NA,TGTGCCAGCGGCTGGGGGGACTCTAGCACAGATACGCAGTATTTT,CASGWGDSSTDTQYF
15,TRBV6-6,few,TRBJ2-5,NA,TGTGCCAGCAGTCCCTTAGCTGGGGTTGGGGAGACCCAGTACTTC,CASSPLAGVGETQYF
13,TRBV6-2/TRBV6-3,few,TRBJ2-7,TRBD2,TGTGCCAGCAGCCGGGGGGGCCAGGATAAGCAGTACTTC,CASSRGGQDKQYF
14,TRBV7-2,NA,TRBJ2-7,NA,TGTGCCAGCAGCTTAGGCAGGACAAACTACGAGCAGTACTTC,CASSLGRTNYEQYF
17,TRBV5-1,NA,TRBJ2-5,TRBD2,TGCGCCAGCAGCAAAGAACCGACTAGCGGGCTATACAATGAGCAGTACTTC,CASSKEPTSGLYNEQYF
14,TRBV12-3/TRBV12-4,NA,TRBJ2-5,TRBD2,TGTGCCAGCAGCCAAGGACTAGCGGGGTCGGAGCAGTACTTC,CASSQGLAGSEQYF
15,TRBV28,NA,TRBJ1-2,NA,TGTGCCAGCAGTTTGGCAACTACTAATCTCTATGGCTACACCTTC,CASSLATTNLYGYTF
15,TRBV7-2,NA,TRBJ2-1,NA,TGTGCCAGCAGCTTATGGCGGGGGCCCACGCCTGAGCAGTTCTTC,CASSLWRGPTPEQFF
14,TRBV5-5,NA,TRBJ2-7,NA,TGTGCCAGCAGCTTGGGAGGACCCGGGTTTAAGCAGTACTTC,CASSLGGPGFKQYF
15,TRBV5-5,NA,TRBJ2-1,TRBD1,TGTGCCAGCAGCCCCACGGGACAGGGACACAATGAGCAGTTCTTC,CASSPTGQGHNEQFF
16,TRBV10-3,NA,TRBJ1-1,NA,TGTGCCATCAGTGAGATCCCGGCGGGGGCTAACACTGAAGCTTTCTTT,CAISEIPAGANTEAFF
13,TRBV2,few,TRBJ2-1,NA,TGTGCCAGCAGTGAAGTGGGGGGTTCTGAGCAGTTCTTC,CASSEVGGSEQFF
15,TRBV5-1,NA,TRBJ2-7,TRBD1,TGCGCCAGCAGCTTGAAGGACAGGGGGTACGGCGAGCAGTACTTC,CASSLKDRGYGEQYF
15,TRBV4-2,once,TRBJ1-2,TRBD1,TGTGCCAGCAGCCAAGAGACAGGGGCTAACTATGGCTACACCTTC,CASSQETGANYGYTF
13,TRBV29-1,few,TRBJ2-3,NA,TGCAGCGCCAGCCAATCCTCCACAGATACGCAGTATTTT,CSASQSSTDTQYF
14,TRBV20-1,NA,TRBJ1-2,TRBD1,TGCAGTGCTCGTCCCGGGACAGGATCCTATGGCTACACCTTC,CSARPGTGSYGYTF
14,TRBV28,few,TRBJ1-1,TRBD1,TGTGCCAGCAGAACCGGACAGGGCGCCTATGAAGCTTTCTTT,CASRTGQGAYEAFF
14,TRBV6-5,NA,TRBJ2-5,TRBD1,TGTGCCAGCAACCCAGGGGGCGGTTGGAAGACCCAGTACTTC,CASNPGGGWKTQYF
17,TRBV6-5,few,TRBJ2-5,NA,TGTGCCAGCAGTTACTCCTATCTAGGGAGTATCGGAGAGACCCAGTACTTC,CASSYSYLGSIGETQYF
13,TRBV9,NA,TRBJ1-2,NA,TGTGCCAGCAGCATACAGGGACCGTATGGCTACACCTTC,CASSIQGPYGYTF
17,TRBV7-9,NA,TRBJ2-1,TRBD2,TGTGCCAGCAGCGGGTGGACTAGCGGGTGGTCCTACAATGAGCAGTTCTTC,CASSGWTSGWSYNEQFF
16,TRBV9,NA,TRBJ2-7,TRBD1,TGTGCCAGCAGCGTGGGCCCCTTTGGACAGGGCTACGAGCAGTACTTC,CASSVGPFGQGYEQYF
14,TRBV20-1,NA,TRBJ2-1,TRBD1,TGCAGTGCCCGGCCAGGACAGGCGTACAATGAGCAGTTCTTC,CSARPGQAYNEQFF
15,TRBV7-6,NA,TRBJ1-4,TRBD1,TGTGCCAGCAGCTATCGGGGACAGGGCAATGAAAAACTGTTTTTT,CASSYRGQGNEKLFF
15,TRBV18,NA,TRBJ2-7,TRBD2,TGTGCCAGCTCACCAGTCCTAGCGGGGGCCTACGAGCAGTACTTC,CASSPVLAGAYEQYF
13,TRBV20-1,many,TRBJ2-5,NA,TGCAGTGCTAGTGGAACATTACAAGAGACCCAGTACTTC,CSASGTLQETQYF
15,TRBV28,NA,TRBJ2-4,TRBD1,TGTGCCAGCACTTCATCCGGGACAGTGGCCTACGGGCAGTACTTC,CASTSSGTVAYGQYF
15,TRBV5-4,NA,TRBJ2-1,TRBD2,TGTGCCAGCAGCTTCGGAGCGGGGGGGCTTAATGAGCAGTTCTTC,CASSFGAGGLNEQFF
13,TRBV3-1,NA,TRBJ1-1,NA,TGTGCCAGCAGCCAAGGACAGTACACTGAAGCTTTCTTT,CASSQGQYTEAFF
16,TRBV5-1,once,TRBJ1-4,TRBD1,TGCGCCAGCAGCATGACAGGGGATCCAACTAATGAAAAACTGTTTTTT,CASSMTGDPTNEKLFF
15,TRBV4-2,few,TRBJ1-1,TRBD1,TGTGCCAGCAGCAAAGTAGGACAGGGGAACACTGAAGCTTTCTTT,CASSKVGQGNTEAFF
17,TRBV20-1,NA,TRBJ2-3,TRBD2,TGCAGTGCCCCCCGAACCCTAGCGGGGGCCCACACAGATACGCAGTATTTT,CSAPRTLAGAHTDTQYF
17,TRBV20-1,NA,TRBJ2-7,NA,TGCAGTGCGCCGGTAATCCGACAGGGAGGGGCCCCCTACGAGCAGTACTTC,CSAPVIRQGGAPYEQYF
15,TRBV11-2,NA,TRBJ1-1,NA,TGTGCCAGCAAACCCCAGCGAGGGAAGGGCACTGAAGCTTTCTTT,CASKPQRGKGTEAFF
16,TRBV10-3,NA,TRBJ2-3,TRBD1,TGTGCCATCAGTGAGTCCGGGACAGGGGGCTCGGATACGCAGTATTTT,CAISESGTGGSDTQYF
16,TRBV6-4,NA,TRBJ2-5,NA,TGTGCCAGCACTGGGGTGCGGATGAATAGCCAAGAGACCCAGTACTTC,CASTGVRMNSQETQYF
16,TRBV11-2,many,TRBJ2-4,NA,TGTGCCAGCAGCTTAGGCGGCGGGCTAGCCAAAAACATTCAGTACTTC,CASSLGGGLAKNIQYF
14,TRBV12-3/TRBV12-4,few,TRBJ1-2,TRBD1,TGTGCCAGCAGTGTAACACAGGGGGCAGGGGGCTACACCTTC,CASSVTQGAGGYTF
16,TRBV7-2,few,TRBJ2-1,TRBD1,TGTGCCAGCAGCTTATACGCCGGGACAGGGCCATGGGAGCAGTTCTTC,CASSLYAGTGPWEQFF